These 14 T cell receptor beta chains came from one sample sequenced in a study of T cell clonotyping in hematopoietic cell transplantation. Using immunoSEQ multiplex PCR, the repertoire was profiled, and TCRdb retains in-frame clones only, with some absent. Counted here are approximately 9,600 clones, about 77% occurring once; the ten biggest clones make up 8.5%. The sample was PBMCs, taken 30 days after allogeneic stem cell transplant. The origin of the receptors is a female patient in her forties or fifties who had an allogeneic stem cell transplant from a related donor, so T cells may come from the graft donor. Some clones in this sample may be carry-over from other donors' samples.

CDR3 DNA sequence: TGTGCCAGCAGCATACCGGGATTTGGACGGGGGGAGCAGTACTTC. Its protein is CASSIPGFGRGEQYF. The chain carries TRBV27 and TRBJ2-7; possible D gene TRBD2, 6 bases. Trimming cost V 6 bases and J 7 bases, with 22 bases left between them. Germline values: CDR1 MNHEY, CDR2 SMNVEV (reference sequence). This CDR3 contains 15 residues.

This clone occurred a few times. V gene TRBV5-6 combines with J gene TRBJ2-7; tentatively, D is TRBD1 (6 bases). This CDR3 spans 14 amino acids. From germline, CDR1 is SGHDT and CDR2 YYEEEE. V lost 4 bases, J lost 3 bases, and 14 bases lay in between. The CDR3 region is CASSAPGQNYEQYF. CDR3 in DNA: TGTGCCAGCAGCGCACCGGGACAAAACTACGAGCAGTACTTC.

This chain links TRBV5-6 with TRBJ1-5; D gene uncertain. V was clipped by 2 bases and J by 2 bases, with 14 bases between them. This CDR3 is 16 amino acids long. The V gene's germline CDR1 is SGHDT and CDR2 YYEEEE. The CDR3 sequence: CASSFRSGGRNQPQHF. As DNA, the CDR3 is TGTGCCAGCAGCTTCAGGTCGGGTGGACGCAATCAGCCCCAGCATTTT.

This clone was counted a few times. The rearrangement joins TRBV30 to TRBJ1-2; 7 nucleotides align to TRBD1. Germline V gene sequence: CDR1 GTSNPN, CDR2 SVGIG (reference sequence). The CDR3 is 14 residues long. The junction had 11 bases not matched to a gene; V was cut back by 2 bases and J by 8 bases. As DNA, the CDR3 is TGTGCCTGGAGTAGACTCGGGACAGCGGGGGGCTACACCTTC. It is translated as CAWSRLGTAGGYTF. The whole variable domain, remainder taken from reference TRBV30 and TRBJ1-2, is SQTIHQWPATLVQPVGSPLSLECTVEGTSNPNLYWYRQAAGRGLQLLFYSVGIGQISSEVPQNLSASRPQDRQFILSSKKLLLSDSGFYLCAWSRLGTAGGYTFGSGTRLTVV.

CDR3 sequence reads: CSVEDNGGSGGQETQYF. In DNA, the CDR3 is TGCAGCGTTGAAGATAATGGAGGTAGCGGGGGGCAAGAGACCCAGTACTTC. The V call is TRBV29-1, the J call TRBJ2-5; 10 bases are shared with TRBD2. V gave up 0 bases and J gave up 2 bases; unmatched junction bases: 9. Germline V gene lookup returns CDR1 SQVTM and CDR2 ANQGSEA. The CDR3 is 17 amino acids.

The chain is built from TRBV5-4 and TRBJ2-3, with TRBD2 matching over 8 bases. Germline CDR1 and CDR2: SGHNT and YYREEE (reference sequence). The CDR3 extends over 16 amino acids. V dropped 4 bases and J dropped 2; count of bases not matched to a gene: 9. The CDR3 protein is CASSPRSGRVTDTQYF. The CDR3 DNA sequence: TGTGCCAGCAGCCCTCGGTCCGGGAGGGTCACAGATACGCAGTATTTT.

The CDR3 DNA reads as TGTGCCAGCAGCTTAGGGGCAGGGCGAAGAAGATCACCCCTCCACTTT. It codes for CASSLGAGRRRSPLHF. This chain links TRBV7-2 with TRBJ1-6, with TRBD1 as a possible D gene (5 bases). The V end lost 1 base, the J end lost 10 bases, and 17 bases lay between the germline ends. The CDR3 runs to 16 residues. Germline V gene sequence: CDR1 SGHTA, CDR2 FQGNSA.

CDR3 region: CASISGRNEQYF. CDR3 bases: TGCGCCAGCATCTCAGGGCGCAACGAGCAGTACTTC. This chain joins TRBV5-1 and TRBJ2-7, with D tentatively TRBD1 (5 bases). Germline V gives CDR1 SGHRS, CDR2 YFSETQ. Deletions cut 6 bases from V and 5 bases from J, with 12 bases between. This CDR3 comprises 12 residues.

The V call is TRBV27, the J call TRBJ2-7; TRBD2 matches 11 bases. Germline lookup yields CDR1 MNHEY and CDR2 SMNVEV (reference sequence). V lost 0 bases, J lost 3 bases, and 1 base stayed unmatched. The CDR3 contains 15 residues. Here the CDR3 DNA reads TGTGCCAGCAGTTTATCGACTAGCGGGGTCTACGAGCAGTACTTC. Protein product: CASSLSTSGVYEQYF.

The gene calls are TRBV19 and TRBJ2-6, with 10 bases aligning to TRBD1. Losses at the gene ends were 6 bases for V and 1 base for J; bases not matched to a gene: 15. Germline values: CDR1 LNHDA, CDR2 SQIVND (reference sequence). The CDR3 spans 20 residues. This CDR3 reads CASSFFTTGGVGSGANVLTF. The CDR3 coding sequence is TGTGCCAGTAGCTTCTTTACGACAGGGGGCGTAGGATCTGGGGCCAACGTCCTGACTTTC.

Of note for this clone: Other nucleotide sequences from this sample produce the same CDR3. The chain carries TRBV29-1 and TRBJ2-7; 10 nucleotides match TRBD2. The CDR3 has 13 amino acids. The germline V gene has CDR1 SQVTM and CDR2 ANQGSEA. The trim removed 5 bases at V and 2 bases at J, leaving 3 bases unmatched. The CDR3 here is CSVRLAGAYEQYF. The CDR3 DNA is TGCAGCGTTAGGCTAGCGGGAGCCTACGAGCAGTACTTC.

In its sample, this clone was seen once. The V gene is TRBV19, the J gene TRBJ2-1; 11 bases match TRBD2. Losses at the gene ends were 4 bases for V and 2 bases for J; bases not matched to a gene: 4. Germline CDR1 reads LNHDA; CDR2 reads SQIVND (reference sequence). The CDR3 has 16 amino acids. CDR3: CASSTMGLAAYNEQFF. The CDR3 nucleotides are TGTGCCAGTAGTACCATGGGACTAGCGGCCTACAATGAGCAGTTCTTC.

This clone was counted only a few times. The rearrangement uses TRBV25-1 and TRBJ2-7; 8 nucleotides match TRBD1. The CDR3 is made up of 15 amino acids. The V and J ends lost 3 bases and 5 bases, in that order; junction bases with no gene match: 9. Germline assignment: CDR1 MGHDK and CDR2 SYGVNS. In DNA form, the CDR3 reads TGTGCCAGCAGTGACGATAGGACAGGGTCGGACGAGCAGTACTTC. Protein: CASSDDRTGSDEQYF.

The CDR3 region is CASSRTGGTEAFF. Here the CDR3 DNA reads TGTGCCAGCAGCAGGACAGGGGGCACTGAAGCTTTCTTT. The chain recombines TRBV6-1 with TRBJ1-1; 10 bases are a match to TRBD1. The CDR3 runs to 13 residues. Germline values: CDR1 MNHNS, CDR2 SASEGT. V lost 6 bases and J lost 4; bases outside the gene matches: 2.